There are a few counts of the clone carrying this T cell receptor beta chain. Its specificity is not known. This sample was included in a study of T cell repertoires in cytomegalovirus infection. Study details: In the study, CMV epitopes included recently identified HLA-C-restricted and well-studied HLA-B-restricted ones. Public TCR beta signatures indicated both CMV infection and matching HLA type. Findings and caveats of the study: Adding up the frequency of public TCR beta families identified people who carried CMV plus the relevant HLA. The ex vivo response showed dominance by HLA-C-restricted CMV-specific TCR beta clonotypes.

TCRdb analysed the reads with MiXCR anew, one entry per CDR3 protein. The repertoire includes around 430,000 distinct CDR3 sequences, more than 40% of them detected once, and around 45% sits in the top ten. This CDR3 has 14 amino acids. The germline V and J ends were trimmed by 6 bases and 5 bases, with 13 bases remaining between them. Germline lookup yields CDR1 MNHEY and CDR2 SMNVEV (reference sequence). The starting material was cultured PBMCs, obtained from culture after CMV antigen stimulation. The chain is built from TRBV27 and TRBJ2-2; D is unresolved. The TCR comes from a human donor in good health (CMV status not recorded). Some clones in this sample may be carry-over from other donors' samples. CDR3 protein: CASRRQLTTGELFF. As DNA, the CDR3 is TGTGCCAGCAGGAGGCAGCTTACGACCGGGGAGCTGTTTTTT.